This TCR beta chain was retrieved from a study of T cell repertoires in cytomegalovirus infection. Study details: As its CMV epitopes, the study selected recently identified HLA-C-restricted and well-studied HLA-B-restricted targets. Study observations and caveats: Based on cumulative public TCR beta family frequency, carriers of CMV plus the relevant HLA were identified. HLA-C-restricted TCR beta clonotypes specific for CMV led the ex vivo response.

The CDR3 totals 12 residues. Germline V CDR1 and CDR2: SGHVS, FQNEAQ. With 5 bases removed from V and 8 bases from J, the gap between germline ends came to 11 bases. This clonotype was recorded at least ten times. What it binds is not known. A single record per CDR3 protein comes from TCRdb applying MiXCR to the reads. The sample records about 310,000 distinct CDR3 sequences, approximately 25% being singletons. This receptor was obtained from a human donor in good health (CMV status not recorded). Some clones in this sample may be carry-over from other donors' samples. V gene TRBV7-8 combines with J gene TRBJ2-3; possibly TRBD2 for D (6 bases). The sequencing here drew on cultured PBMCs, taken from culture after CMV antigen stimulation. The CDR3 protein is CASSASSATQYF. CDR3 in DNA: TGTGCCAGCAGCGCCTCTAGCGCTACGCAGTATTTT. Full variable domain (missing parts from reference TRBV7-8 and TRBJ2-3): GAGVSQSPRYKVAKRGQDVALRCDPISGHVSLFWYQQALGQGPEFLTYFQNEAQLDKSGLPSDRFFAERPEGSVSTLKIQRTQQEDSAVYLCASSASSATQYFGPGTRLTVL.